Below, one TCR beta chain is given with its context. Its antigen is currently unknown. V lost 1 base to trimming and J lost 1 base, with 6 bases between them. This CDR3 has 14 amino acids. Germline V gene sequence: CDR1 MNHEY, CDR2 SMNVEV (reference sequence). Amplification used 60 Vbeta primers and 13 Jbeta primers. Measured with immunoSEQ multiplex PCR; TCRdb has only the in-frame clones, and not every one. The data contain more than 150,000 clones, roughly 87% of them seen just once; the ten biggest clones take up around 1.7%. This sample was included in a study of cytomegalovirus exposure and HLA in healthy donors. Study-level points and caveats: Researchers reported in a later analysis that a missense DCLRE1C variant was tied to TCR beta V- and J-gene trimming. Apart from CMV serostatus, no immune exposure information was available. There were reportedly fewer N-insertions in an Asian-associated ancestry cluster than the approximately 700-donor mean, in a later analysis. Listed as cytomegalovirus-associated were roughly 180 TCR beta chains.

Sequenced: PBMCs. This receptor was identified in a man aged 50 to 59 in good health and CMV-seronegative. This chain connects TRBV27 to TRBJ2-3; D perhaps matches TRBD2 (6 bases). CDR3 in amino acids: CASSLWGGTDTQYF. CDR3 nucleotide sequence: TGTGCCAGCAGTTTATGGGGGGGCACAGATACGCAGTATTTT.